This TCR beta chain came from a study of shared clonotypes between healthy human individuals. Study-wide results and caveats: There were few donors, and this limited the genetic and exposure-history diversity represented. All-four-donor shared clonotypes had higher generation probabilities than non-shared clonotypes did.

The CDR3 has 16 residues. A note on this clone: The antigen is not known.

Assay used: immunoSEQ multiplex PCR; TCRdb lists only in-frame clones, some missing. Altogether about 660,000 clones are present, about 74% being singletons, with the ten largest covering approximately 1.6%. The sample was memory CD4+ T cells sorted from blood. Subset indicated: CD45RA-negative fraction. The TCR sequence derives from a woman aged 25 to 39 in good health. The gene calls are TRBV21-1 and TRBJ2-1. TRBV21-1 represents a pseudogene. The CDR3 protein is CASSKLLSVKDNEQFF. The CDR3 region has the DNA TGTGCCAGCAGCAAGCTTCTGTCGGTAAAGGACAATGAGCAGTTCTTC.